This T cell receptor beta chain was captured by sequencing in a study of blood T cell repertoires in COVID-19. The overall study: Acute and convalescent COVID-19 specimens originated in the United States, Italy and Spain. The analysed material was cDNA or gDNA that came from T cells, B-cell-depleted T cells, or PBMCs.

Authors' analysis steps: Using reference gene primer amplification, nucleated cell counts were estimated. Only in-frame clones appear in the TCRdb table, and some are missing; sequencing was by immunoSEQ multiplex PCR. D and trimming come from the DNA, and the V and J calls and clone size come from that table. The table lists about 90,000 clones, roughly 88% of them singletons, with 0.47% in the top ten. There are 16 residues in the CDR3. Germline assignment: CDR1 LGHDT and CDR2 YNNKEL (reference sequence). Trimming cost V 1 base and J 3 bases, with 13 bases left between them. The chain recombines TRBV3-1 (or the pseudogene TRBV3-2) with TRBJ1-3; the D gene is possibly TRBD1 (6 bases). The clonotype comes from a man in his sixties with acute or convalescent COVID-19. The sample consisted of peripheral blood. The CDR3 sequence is CASSQVTGSVGNTIYF. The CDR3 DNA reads TGTGCCAGCAGCCAAGTTACAGGGTCCGTTGGAAACACCATATATTTT.